This TCR beta chain was identified in a study of CD8+CD57+ T cells in acquired aplastic anemia. CDR3 and TCR beta VDJ profiling relied on genomic DNA as the template. TCRdb processed the reads anew with MiXCR; each CDR3 protein has one entry. The sample contains about 250,000 distinct CDR3 sequences, around 43% of which appear only once. In patients chosen for sequencing, flow cytometry had shown CD8+CD57+ cell expansion. General study findings and limits: Controls did not differ significantly from patients in CD8+ Simpson's diversity. Overlapping CD8+ CDR3 repertoires of patients and controls contained around 31 shared sequences.

There are a few counts of this clonotype. What it binds is not known. Germline assignment: CDR1 LNHDA and CDR2 SQIVND (reference sequence). The CDR3 is 14 residues long. V gave up 7 bases and J gave up 4 bases; unmatched junction bases: 7. The specimen sequenced was sorted CD4+, CD8+, or CD8+CD57+ T cells (not recorded which) from PBMCs. The origin of this receptor is a human donor with aplastic anemia. J is TRBJ1-2 and V is TRBV19, with TRBD1 matching over 9 bases. CDR3 protein: CASNTTGGAYGYTF. CDR3 coding DNA: TGTGCCAGTAATACGACAGGGGGGGCCTATGGCTACACCTTC. Looking up the rest from reference TRBV19 and TRBJ1-2 gives the full variable domain: DGGITQSPKYLFRKEGQNVTLSCEQNLNHDAMYWYRQDPGQGLRLIYYSQIVNDFQKGDIAEGYSVSREKKESFPLTVTSAQKNPTAFYLCASNTTGGAYGYTFGSGTRLTVV.